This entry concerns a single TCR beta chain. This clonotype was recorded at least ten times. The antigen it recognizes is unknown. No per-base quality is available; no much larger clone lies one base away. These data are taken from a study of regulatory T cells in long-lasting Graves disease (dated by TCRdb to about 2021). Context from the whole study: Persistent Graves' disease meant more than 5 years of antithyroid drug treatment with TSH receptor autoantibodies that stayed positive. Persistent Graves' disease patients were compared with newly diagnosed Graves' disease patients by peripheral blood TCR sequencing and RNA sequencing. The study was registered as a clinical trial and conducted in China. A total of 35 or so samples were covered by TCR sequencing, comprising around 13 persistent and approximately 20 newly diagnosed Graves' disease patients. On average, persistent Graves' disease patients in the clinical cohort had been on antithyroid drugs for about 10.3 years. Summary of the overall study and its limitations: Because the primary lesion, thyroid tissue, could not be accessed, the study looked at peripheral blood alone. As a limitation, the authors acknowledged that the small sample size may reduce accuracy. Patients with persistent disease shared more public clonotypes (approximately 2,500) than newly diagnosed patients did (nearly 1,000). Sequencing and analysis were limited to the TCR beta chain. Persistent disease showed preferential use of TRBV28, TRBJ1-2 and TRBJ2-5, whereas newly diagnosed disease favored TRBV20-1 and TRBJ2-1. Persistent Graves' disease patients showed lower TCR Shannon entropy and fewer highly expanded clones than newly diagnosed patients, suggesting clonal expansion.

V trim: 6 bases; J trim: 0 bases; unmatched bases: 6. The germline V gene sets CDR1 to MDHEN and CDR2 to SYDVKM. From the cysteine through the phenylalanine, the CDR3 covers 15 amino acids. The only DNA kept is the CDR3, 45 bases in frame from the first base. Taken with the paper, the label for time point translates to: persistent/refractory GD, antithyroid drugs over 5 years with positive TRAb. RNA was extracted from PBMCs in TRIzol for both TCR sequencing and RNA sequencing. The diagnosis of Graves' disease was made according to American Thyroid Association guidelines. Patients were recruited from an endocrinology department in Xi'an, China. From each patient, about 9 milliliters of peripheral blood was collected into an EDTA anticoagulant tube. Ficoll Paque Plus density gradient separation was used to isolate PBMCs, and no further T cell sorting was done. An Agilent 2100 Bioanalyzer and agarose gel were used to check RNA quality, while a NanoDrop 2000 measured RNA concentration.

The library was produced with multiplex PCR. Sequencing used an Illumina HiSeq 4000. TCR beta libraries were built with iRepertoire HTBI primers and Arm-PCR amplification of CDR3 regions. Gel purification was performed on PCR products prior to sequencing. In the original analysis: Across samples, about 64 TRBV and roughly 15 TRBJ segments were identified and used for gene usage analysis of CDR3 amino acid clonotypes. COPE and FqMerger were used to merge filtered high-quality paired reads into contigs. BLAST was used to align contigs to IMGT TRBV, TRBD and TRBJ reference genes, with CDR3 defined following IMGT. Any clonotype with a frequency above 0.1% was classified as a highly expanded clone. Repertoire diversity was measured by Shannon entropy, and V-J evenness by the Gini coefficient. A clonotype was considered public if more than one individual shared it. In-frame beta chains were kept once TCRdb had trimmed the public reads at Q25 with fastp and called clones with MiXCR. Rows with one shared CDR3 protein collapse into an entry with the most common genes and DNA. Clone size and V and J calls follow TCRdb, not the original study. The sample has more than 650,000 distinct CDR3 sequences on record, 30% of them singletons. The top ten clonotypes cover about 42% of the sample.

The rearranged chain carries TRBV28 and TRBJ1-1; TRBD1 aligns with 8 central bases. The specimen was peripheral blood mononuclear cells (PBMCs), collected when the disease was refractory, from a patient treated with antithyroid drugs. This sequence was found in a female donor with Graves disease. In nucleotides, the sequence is TGTGCCAGCAGCAAACGACAGGGGATGAACACTGAAGCTTTCTTT. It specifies CASSKRQGMNTEAFF.